This T cell receptor (beta chain) was captured in a study of T-cell reconstitution after alpha-beta-depleted transplantation in children. Whole-study findings and limits: Newly made T cells mostly supplied T-cell counts and diversity one year after transplant. By about two months after transplant, alpha-beta T cells reportedly arose from several hundred graft clones that had expanded. Diversity of TCRbeta at day 60 was high in some patients, arising from surviving recipient T cells and thymic progenitors.

As to this clonotype: Its antigen is as yet unknown.

The germline gives CDR1 MNHEY, CDR2 SVGEGT. V shed 6 bases and J shed 10 bases, with 21 bases lying between them. The CDR3 consists of 15 residues. A library of TCRbeta sequences, prepared with unique molecular identifiers, was generated. One entry per CDR3 protein results from TCRdb running MiXCR on the PCR reads. The repertoire holds 530,000 or so distinct CDR3 sequences, with 25% to 30% as singletons. This material consisted of PBMCs, taken before TCRalphabeta/CD19-depleted stem cell transplant. The chain carries TRBV6-2 or TRBV6-3 and TRBJ2-2; D may be TRBD1 or TRBD2 (6 bases each). This receptor was identified in a boy under two years old with Wiskott-Aldrich syndrome, due to receive a stem cell transplant. CDR3 residues: CASSHGGKGPEELFF. Here the CDR3 DNA reads TGTGCCAGCAGCCACGGGGGCAAGGGACCTGAGGAGCTGTTTTTT.